Listed below are T cell receptor beta chains from one sample, sequenced in a study of blood T cell repertoires in COVID-19. The table came from immunoSEQ multiplex PCR; TCRdb's copy has only in-frame clones and leaves some out. The table includes around 150,000 clones, roughly 82% detected once. Sequences were obtained from peripheral blood. These receptors originate from a woman in her 50s in a cohort sampled during active or convalescent COVID-19. The CDR3 runs from the conserved cysteine through the conserved F or W. A D gene is named only where the DNA matches it firmly. Clone sizes are given selectively: once, few, many, or a class where the clone is expanded.

TRBJ2-7	NA	TRBD1	TRBV6-6	TGTGCCAGCCGGATAGGGACAGGCACCTACGAGCAGTACTTC	CASRIGTGTYEQYF
TRBJ2-3	NA	NA	TRBV6-2/TRBV6-3	TGTGCCAGCAGTTCCGCCTCTGCCGGGGGCACAGATACGCAGTATTTT	CASSSASAGGTDTQYF
TRBJ2-1	NA	NA	TRBV20-1	TGCAGTGCTCCAGGCGGGAAGCAGTTCTTC	CSAPGGKQFF
TRBJ1-5	NA	TRBD1	TRBV4-1	TGCGCCAGCAGCCAAATGGACAGGGAGAATCAGCCCCAGCATTTT	CASSQMDRENQPQHF
TRBJ1-1	NA	NA	TRBV19	TGTGCCAGTAGTATAAGGCTGGGCGCTGAAGCTTTCTTT	CASSIRLGAEAFF
TRBJ1-3	NA	NA	TRBV18	TGTGCCAGCTCACCCAACTACAGGGCAGGAAGCGGAAACACCATATATTTT	CASSPNYRAGSGNTIYF
TRBJ1-2	few	NA	TRBV10-1	TGCGCCAGCAAGGAGGTGCCGGGTGACTATGGCTACACCTTC	CASKEVPGDYGYTF
TRBJ1-6	NA	TRBD1	TRBV5-5	TGTGCCAGCAGCACAACCGGGACAGGGAATAATTCACCCCTCCACTTT	CASSTTGTGNNSPLHF
TRBJ1-1	NA	NA	TRBV11-2	TGTGCCAGCAGCTCAGGGAACACTGAAGCTTTCTTT	CASSSGNTEAFF
TRBJ2-1	NA	TRBD2	TRBV7-2	TGTGCCAGCAGCTTACCCCTGCGGGGGGGCTCCAATGAGCAGTTCTTC	CASSLPLRGGSNEQFF
TRBJ1-1	once	TRBD1	TRBV25-1	TGTGCCAGCAGGGCTGGACAGGGGTGGACTGAAGCTTTCTTT	CASRAGQGWTEAFF
TRBJ1-2	NA	TRBD1	TRBV12-3/TRBV12-4	TGTGCCAGCAAGCCGGGGACAGGAGGCTACACCTTC	CASKPGTGGYTF
TRBJ1-3	NA	TRBD1	TRBV18	TGTGCCAGCTCACCCGCTGGACAGGGCGGGAACACCATATATTTT	CASSPAGQGGNTIYF
TRBJ1-1	NA	NA	TRBV30	TGTGCCTGGAGTGTATCGGGGGGGACTGAAGCTTTCTTT	CAWSVSGGTEAFF
TRBJ1-2	many	TRBD1	TRBV5-1	TGCGCCAGCAGCGCCGACAGGGGGATCTATGGCTACACCTTC	CASSADRGIYGYTF
TRBJ1-3	NA	TRBD1	TRBV4-1	TGCGCCAGCAGCCAAGAATCCTACAGGGGGGCGGACACCATATATTTT	CASSQESYRGADTIYF
TRBJ1-1	few	NA	TRBV11-2	TGTGCCACCATGGGCGAGCGGGGGCTTGTCACTGAAGCTTTCTTT	CATMGERGLVTEAFF
TRBJ1-5	few	NA	TRBV4-3	TGCGCCAGCAGCCAAGATCGGTCCACGTATAGCAATCAGCCCCAGCATTTT	CASSQDRSTYSNQPQHF
TRBJ1-2	NA	NA	TRBV29-1	TGCAGCGTTGAAGATTCTAACCCGACTCAAGGCCCCCCGGATGGCTACACCTTC	CSVEDSNPTQGPPDGYTF
TRBJ1-3	few	NA	TRBV12-5	TGTGCTAGTGGTTTGGGACAGTCTGGAAACACCATATATTTT	CASGLGQSGNTIYF
TRBJ1-2	NA	TRBD1	TRBV5-1	TGCGCCAGCAGCAGCCGGACAGGGACATCTGGCTACACCTTC	CASSSRTGTSGYTF
TRBJ1-3	NA	NA	TRBV19	TGTGCCAGTAGTATTCCTGGAGGGGCCTCTGGAAACACCATATATTTT	CASSIPGGASGNTIYF
TRBJ2-6	once	NA	TRBV6-5	TGTGCGTCCCTGACCCGGGGGTCTGGGGCCAACGTCCTGACTTTC	CASLTRGSGANVLTF
TRBJ2-1	few	NA	TRBV5-4	TGTGCCCTCGGGGATCCGGGGTATAAGGGTGAGCAGTTCTTC	CALGDPGYKGEQFF
TRBJ2-7	NA	TRBD1	TRBV29-1	TGCAGCGTAGTGAGCTACAGGGGATACGAGCAGTACTTC	CSVVSYRGYEQYF
TRBJ1-2	NA	NA	TRBV24-1	TGTGCCACCAGTGATTTCTACAGAGACTATGGCTACACCTTC	CATSDFYRDYGYTF
TRBJ2-2	NA	TRBD1	TRBV11-3	TGTGCCAGCGCACCCCCGCAGGGGGACGTTAACACCGGGGAGCTGTTTTTT	CASAPPQGDVNTGELFF
TRBJ1-2	NA	TRBD1	TRBV5-1	TGCGCCAGCAGCTCGAAAAGTAAAACAGGGGTAGGGAACTATGGCTACACCTTC	CASSSKSKTGVGNYGYTF
TRBJ1-2	NA	TRBD1	TRBV11-1	TGTGCCAGCAGCTTGGCGACAGGGGTAGGTGGCTACACCTTC	CASSLATGVGGYTF
TRBJ1-4	NA	NA	TRBV4-1	TGCGCCAGCAGCCAAGATAGGTCAAACAGCCGATTTGCAACTAATGAAAAACTGTTTTTT	CASSQDRSNSRFATNEKLFF
TRBJ2-5	NA	NA	TRBV11-2	TGTGCCAGCAGCTTCCTAGAGACCCAGTACTTC	CASSFLETQYF
TRBJ1-1	NA	NA	TRBV6-5	TGTGCCAGCAGTTCGCGACAGGTGAACACTGAAGCTTTCTTT	CASSSRQVNTEAFF
TRBJ2-7	NA	NA	TRBV6-5	TGTGCCAGCAGTCCCGGGGGAGAGTCCTACGAGCAGTACTTC	CASSPGGESYEQYF
TRBJ1-6	NA	NA	TRBV19	TGTGCCAGTAGTATAGAAGGGGGATTTAATTCACCCCTCCACTTT	CASSIEGGFNSPLHF
TRBJ1-5	NA	NA	TRBV2	TGTGCCAGCAGTGAAGTCCCGGGACTTAGCAATCAGCCCCAGCATTTT	CASSEVPGLSNQPQHF
TRBJ2-2	NA	NA	TRBV30	TGTGCCTGGAGTGTACAACTAGTTGGCACCGGGGAGCTGTTTTTT	CAWSVQLVGTGELFF
TRBJ2-1	NA	NA	TRBV20-1	TGCAGTGCTAGTCGGTCAAATGAGCAGTTCTTC	CSASRSNEQFF